The entry below gives a single T cell receptor (beta chain) sequence along with its context. This entry comes from a study of blood T cell repertoires in COVID-19. Study summary: Nucleic acid was either cDNA or gDNA, and it came from T cells, B-cell-depleted T cells, or PBMCs.

The CDR3 consists of 14 residues. V dropped 1 base and J dropped 5 bases, with 12 bases sitting between them. Germline V gene lookup returns CDR1 SGDLS and CDR2 YYNGEE. The authors' processing: Reference gene primer amplification gave nucleated cell count estimates. Measured with immunoSEQ multiplex PCR; TCRdb has only the in-frame clones, and not every one. V, J and clone size derive from that table, while D and trimming were established from the DNA sequence. Among some 260,000 clones listed, approximately 82% were seen once. The sample was peripheral blood. The rearrangement uses TRBV9 and TRBJ1-1, with D possibly being TRBD1 (5 bases). This TCR was sampled from a woman aged 80 or older with active or convalescent COVID-19. Written as DNA, the CDR3 is TGTGCCAGCAGCGTAATGGGGGGTGAGACTGAAGCTTTCTTT. Amino acids: CASSVMGGETEAFF.